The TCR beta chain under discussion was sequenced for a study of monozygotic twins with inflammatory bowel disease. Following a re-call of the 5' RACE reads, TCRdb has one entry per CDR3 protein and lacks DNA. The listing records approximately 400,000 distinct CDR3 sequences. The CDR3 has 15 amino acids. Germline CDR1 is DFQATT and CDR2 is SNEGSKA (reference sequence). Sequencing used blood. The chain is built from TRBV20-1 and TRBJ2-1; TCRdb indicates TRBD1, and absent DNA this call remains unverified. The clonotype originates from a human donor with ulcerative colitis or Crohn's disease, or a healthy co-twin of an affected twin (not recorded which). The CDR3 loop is CSARVVGRGLDEQFF.